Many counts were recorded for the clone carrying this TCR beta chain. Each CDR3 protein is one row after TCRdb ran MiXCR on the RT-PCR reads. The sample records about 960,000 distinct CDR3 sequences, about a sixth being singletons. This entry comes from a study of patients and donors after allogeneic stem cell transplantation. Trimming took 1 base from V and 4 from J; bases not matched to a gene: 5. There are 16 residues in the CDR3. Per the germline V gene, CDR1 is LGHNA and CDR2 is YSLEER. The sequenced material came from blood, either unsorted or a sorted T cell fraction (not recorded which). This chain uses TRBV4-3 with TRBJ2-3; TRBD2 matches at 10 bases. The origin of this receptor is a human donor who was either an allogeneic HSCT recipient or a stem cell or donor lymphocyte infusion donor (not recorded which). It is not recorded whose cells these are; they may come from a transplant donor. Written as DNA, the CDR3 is TGCGCCAGCAGCCAAGTATTAGCGGGGGGCCCAGATACGCAGTATTTT. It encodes CASSQVLAGGPDTQYF.